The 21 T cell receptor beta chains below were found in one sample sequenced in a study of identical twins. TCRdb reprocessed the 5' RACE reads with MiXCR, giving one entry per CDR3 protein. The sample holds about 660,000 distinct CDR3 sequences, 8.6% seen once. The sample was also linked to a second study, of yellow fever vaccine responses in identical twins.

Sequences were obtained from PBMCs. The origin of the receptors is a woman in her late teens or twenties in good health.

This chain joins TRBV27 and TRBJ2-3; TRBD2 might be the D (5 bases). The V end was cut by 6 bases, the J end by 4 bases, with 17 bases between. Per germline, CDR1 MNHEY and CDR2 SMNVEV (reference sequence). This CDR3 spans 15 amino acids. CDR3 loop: CASSSRGRGPDTQYF. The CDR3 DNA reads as TGTGCCAGCAGCTCCCGGGGTCGGGGTCCAGATACGCAGTATTTT.

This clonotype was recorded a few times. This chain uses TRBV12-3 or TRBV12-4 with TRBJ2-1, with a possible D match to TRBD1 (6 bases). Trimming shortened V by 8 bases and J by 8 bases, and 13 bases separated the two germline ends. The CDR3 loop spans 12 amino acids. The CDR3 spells CASGGRGDEQFF. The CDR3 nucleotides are TGTGCCAGCGGGGGCAGGGGCGATGAGCAGTTCTTC.

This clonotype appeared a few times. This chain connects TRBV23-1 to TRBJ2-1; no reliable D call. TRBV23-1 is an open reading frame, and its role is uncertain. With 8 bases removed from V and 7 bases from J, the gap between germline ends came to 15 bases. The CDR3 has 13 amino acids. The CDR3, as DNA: TGCGCCAGCCTCATTCCCGACGGGAATGAGCAGTTCTTC. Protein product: CASLIPDGNEQFF.

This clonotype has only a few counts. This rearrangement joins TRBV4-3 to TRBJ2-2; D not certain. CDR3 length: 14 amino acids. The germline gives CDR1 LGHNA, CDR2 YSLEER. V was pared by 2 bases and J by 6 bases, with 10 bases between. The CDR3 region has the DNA TGCGCCAGCAGCCAAAGAGACTCGGCCGGGGAGCTGTTTTTT. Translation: CASSQRDSAGELFF.

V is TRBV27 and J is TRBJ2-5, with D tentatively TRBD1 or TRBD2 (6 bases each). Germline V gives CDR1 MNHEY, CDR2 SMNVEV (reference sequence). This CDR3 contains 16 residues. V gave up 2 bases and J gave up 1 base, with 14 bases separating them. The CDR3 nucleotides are TGTGCCAGCAGTTTAGGCTGGGGGGCCCCCCAAGAGACCCAGTACTTC. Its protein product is CASSLGWGAPQETQYF.

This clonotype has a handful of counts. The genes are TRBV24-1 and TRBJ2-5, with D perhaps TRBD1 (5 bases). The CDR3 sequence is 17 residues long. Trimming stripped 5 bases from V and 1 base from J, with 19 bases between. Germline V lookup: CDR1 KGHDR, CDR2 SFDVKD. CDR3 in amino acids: CATSARAQGRGQETQYF. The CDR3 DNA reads TGTGCCACCAGTGCCCGCGCTCAGGGTAGGGGCCAAGAGACCCAGTACTTC.

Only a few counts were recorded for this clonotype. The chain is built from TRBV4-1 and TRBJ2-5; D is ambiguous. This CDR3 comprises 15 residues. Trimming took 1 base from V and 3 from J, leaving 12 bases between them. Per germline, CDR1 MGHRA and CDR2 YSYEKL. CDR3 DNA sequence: TGCGCCAGCAGCCAAGTAATCCAGAAAAAAGAGACCCAGTACTTC. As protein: CASSQVIQKKETQYF.

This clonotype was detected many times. Here the CDR3 DNA reads TGCGCCAGCAAACCGGCACCGGGACAGGGAGGAGAGACCCAGTACTTC. Translated, it gives CASKPAPGQGGETQYF. The chain has TRBV5-1 and TRBJ2-5, with 9 bases matching TRBD1. The CDR3 has 16 amino acids. V gave up 6 bases and J gave up 4 bases; unmatched junction bases: 13. The germline V gene has CDR1 SGHRS and CDR2 YFSETQ.

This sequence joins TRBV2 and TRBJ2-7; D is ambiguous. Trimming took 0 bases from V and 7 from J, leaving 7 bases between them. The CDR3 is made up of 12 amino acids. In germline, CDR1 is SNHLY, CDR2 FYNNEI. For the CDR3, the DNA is TGTGCCAGCAGTGAAGCGGCAGGAGAGCAGTACTTC. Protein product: CASSEAAGEQYF. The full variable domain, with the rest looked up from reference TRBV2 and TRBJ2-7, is EPEVTQTPSHQVTQMGQEVILRCVPISNHLYFYWYRQILGQKVEFLVSFYNNEISEKSEIFDDQFSVERPDGSNFTLKIRSTKLEDSAMYFCASSEAAGEQYFGPGTRLTVT.

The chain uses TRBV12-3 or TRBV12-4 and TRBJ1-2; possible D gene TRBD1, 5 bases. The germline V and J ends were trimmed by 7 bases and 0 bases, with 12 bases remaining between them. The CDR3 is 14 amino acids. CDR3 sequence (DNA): TGTGCCAGCACCTGGGGCATAGCTAACTATGGCTACACCTTC. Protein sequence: CASTWGIANYGYTF.

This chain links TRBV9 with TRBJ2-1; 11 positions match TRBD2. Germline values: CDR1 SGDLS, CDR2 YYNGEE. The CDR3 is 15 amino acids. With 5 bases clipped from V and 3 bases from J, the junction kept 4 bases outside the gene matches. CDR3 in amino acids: CASSRSGGVYNEQFF. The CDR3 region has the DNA TGTGCCAGCAGTCGTAGCGGGGGGGTCTACAATGAGCAGTTCTTC.

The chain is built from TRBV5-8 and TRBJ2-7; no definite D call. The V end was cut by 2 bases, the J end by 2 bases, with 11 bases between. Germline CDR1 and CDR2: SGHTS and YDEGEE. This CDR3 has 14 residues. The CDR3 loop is CASSFPADAYEQYF. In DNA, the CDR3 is TGTGCCAGCAGCTTTCCGGCAGATGCCTACGAGCAGTACTTC. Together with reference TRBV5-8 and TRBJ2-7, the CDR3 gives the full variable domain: EAGVTQSPTHLIKTRGQQATLRCSPISGHTSVYWYQQALGLGLQFLLWYDEGEERNRGNFPPRFSGRQFPNYSSELNVNALELEDSALYLCASSFPADAYEQYFGPGTRLTVT.

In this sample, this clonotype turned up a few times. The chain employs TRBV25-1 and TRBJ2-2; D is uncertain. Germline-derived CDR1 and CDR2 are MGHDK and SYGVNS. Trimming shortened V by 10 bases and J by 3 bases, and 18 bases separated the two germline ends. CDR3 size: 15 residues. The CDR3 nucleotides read TGTGCCACCCCCCCCGGCAGTCGAGACACCGGGGAGCTGTTTTTT. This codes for CATPPGSRDTGELFF.

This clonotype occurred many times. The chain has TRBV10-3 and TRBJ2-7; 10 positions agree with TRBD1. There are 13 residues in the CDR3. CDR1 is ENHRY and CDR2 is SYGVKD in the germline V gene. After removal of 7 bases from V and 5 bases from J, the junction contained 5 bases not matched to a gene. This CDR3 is CAINPGQGNEQYF. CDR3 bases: TGTGCCATCAATCCGGGACAGGGGAACGAGCAGTACTTC.

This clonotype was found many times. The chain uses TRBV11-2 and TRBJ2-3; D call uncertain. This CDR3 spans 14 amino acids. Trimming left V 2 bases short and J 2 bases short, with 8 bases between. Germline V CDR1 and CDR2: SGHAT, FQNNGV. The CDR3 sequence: CASSLNSNTDTQYF. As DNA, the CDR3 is TGTGCCAGCAGCTTAAACAGCAACACAGATACGCAGTATTTT.

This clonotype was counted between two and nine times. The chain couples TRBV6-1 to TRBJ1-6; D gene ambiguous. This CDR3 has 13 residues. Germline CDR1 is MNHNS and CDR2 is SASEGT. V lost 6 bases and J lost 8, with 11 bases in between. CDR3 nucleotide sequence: TGTGCCAGCAGCCCTGACCCGGATTCACCCCTCCACTTT. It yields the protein CASSPDPDSPLHF.

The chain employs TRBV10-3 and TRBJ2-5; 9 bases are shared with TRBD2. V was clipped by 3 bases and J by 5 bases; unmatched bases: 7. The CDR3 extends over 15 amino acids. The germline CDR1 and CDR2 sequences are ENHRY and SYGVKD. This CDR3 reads CAISEGLAGIETQYF. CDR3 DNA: TGTGCCATCAGTGAAGGGCTAGCGGGGATTGAGACCCAGTACTTC.

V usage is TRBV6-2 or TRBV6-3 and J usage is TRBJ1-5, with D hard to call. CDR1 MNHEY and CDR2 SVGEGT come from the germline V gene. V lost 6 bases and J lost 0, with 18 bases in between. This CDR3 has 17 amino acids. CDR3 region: CASSRPGWAYSNQPQHF. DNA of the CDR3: TGTGCCAGCAGCCGACCGGGATGGGCTTATAGCAATCAGCCCCAGCATTTT.

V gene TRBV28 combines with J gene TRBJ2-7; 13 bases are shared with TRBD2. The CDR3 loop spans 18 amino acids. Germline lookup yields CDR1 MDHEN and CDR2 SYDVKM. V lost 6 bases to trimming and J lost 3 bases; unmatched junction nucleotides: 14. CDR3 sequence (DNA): TGTGCCAGCAGAGGCCTATTGACCGGACTAGCGGGAGACTACGAGCAGTACTTC. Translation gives CASRGLLTGLAGDYEQYF.

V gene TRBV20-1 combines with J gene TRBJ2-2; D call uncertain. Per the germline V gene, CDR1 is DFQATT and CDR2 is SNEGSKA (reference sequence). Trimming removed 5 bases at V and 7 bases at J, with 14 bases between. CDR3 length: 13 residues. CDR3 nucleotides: TGCAGTGCTGCTCAAACGGTTCACGGGGAGCTGTTTTTT. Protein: CSAAQTVHGELFF.

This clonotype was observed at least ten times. The CDR3 bases are TGTGCCAGCAGGCCCGAGGGGGGGGGAGGCACAGATACGCAGTATTTT. Protein: CASRPEGGGGTDTQYF. This chain joins TRBV6-1 and TRBJ2-3, with a weak D call TRBD2 (7 bases). Trimming shortened V by 6 bases and J by 1 base, and 17 bases separated the two germline ends. The CDR3 sequence is 16 residues long. CDR1 MNHNS and CDR2 SASEGT come from the germline V gene.